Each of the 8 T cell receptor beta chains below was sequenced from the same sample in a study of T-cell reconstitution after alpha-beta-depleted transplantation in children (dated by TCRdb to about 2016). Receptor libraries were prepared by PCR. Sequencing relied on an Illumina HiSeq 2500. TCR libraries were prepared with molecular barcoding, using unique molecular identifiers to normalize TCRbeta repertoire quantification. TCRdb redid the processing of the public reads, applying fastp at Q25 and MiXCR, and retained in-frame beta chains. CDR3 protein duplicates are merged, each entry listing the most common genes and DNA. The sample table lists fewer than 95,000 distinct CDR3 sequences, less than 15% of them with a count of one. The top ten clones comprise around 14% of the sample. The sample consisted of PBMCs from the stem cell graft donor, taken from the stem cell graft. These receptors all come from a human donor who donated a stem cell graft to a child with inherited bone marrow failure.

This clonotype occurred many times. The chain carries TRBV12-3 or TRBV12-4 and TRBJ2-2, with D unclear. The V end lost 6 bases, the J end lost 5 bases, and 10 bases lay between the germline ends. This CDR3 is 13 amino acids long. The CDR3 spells CASRLDDTGELFF. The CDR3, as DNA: TGTGCCAGCAGACTGGACGATACCGGGGAGCTGTTTTTT.

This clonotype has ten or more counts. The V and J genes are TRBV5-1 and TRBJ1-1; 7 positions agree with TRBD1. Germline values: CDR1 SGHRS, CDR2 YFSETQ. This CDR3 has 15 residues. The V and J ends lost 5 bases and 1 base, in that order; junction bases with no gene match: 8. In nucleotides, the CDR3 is TGCGCCAGCAGAATACAGGGGATATCGAACACTGAAGCTTTCTTT. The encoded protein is CASRIQGISNTEAFF.

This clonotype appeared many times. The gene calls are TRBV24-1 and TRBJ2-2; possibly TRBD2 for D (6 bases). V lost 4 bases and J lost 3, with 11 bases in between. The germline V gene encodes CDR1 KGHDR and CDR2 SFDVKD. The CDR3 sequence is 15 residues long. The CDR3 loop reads CATSERGLDTGELFF. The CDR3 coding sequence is TGTGCCACCAGTGAGCGGGGTCTAGACACCGGGGAGCTGTTTTTT.

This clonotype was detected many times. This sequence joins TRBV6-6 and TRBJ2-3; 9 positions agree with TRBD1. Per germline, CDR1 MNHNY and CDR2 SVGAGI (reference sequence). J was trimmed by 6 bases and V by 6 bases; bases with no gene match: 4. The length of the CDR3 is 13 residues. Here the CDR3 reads CASRGQGADTQYF. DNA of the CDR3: TGTGCCAGCAGGGGACAGGGAGCCGATACGCAGTATTTT.

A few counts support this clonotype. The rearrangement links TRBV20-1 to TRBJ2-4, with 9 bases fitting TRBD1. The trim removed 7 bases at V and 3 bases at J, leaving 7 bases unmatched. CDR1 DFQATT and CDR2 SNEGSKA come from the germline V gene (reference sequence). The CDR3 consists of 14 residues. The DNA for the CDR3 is TGCAGTGTGGACAGGGGTGATAGCAAAAACATTCAGTACTTC. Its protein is CSVDRGDSKNIQYF.

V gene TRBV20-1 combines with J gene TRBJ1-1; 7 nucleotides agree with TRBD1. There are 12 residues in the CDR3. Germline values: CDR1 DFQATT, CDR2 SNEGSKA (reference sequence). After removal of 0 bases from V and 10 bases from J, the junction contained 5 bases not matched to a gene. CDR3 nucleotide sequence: TGCAGTGCTAGAGATCAAAGGGGGCCAGCTTTCTTT. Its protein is CSARDQRGPAFF.

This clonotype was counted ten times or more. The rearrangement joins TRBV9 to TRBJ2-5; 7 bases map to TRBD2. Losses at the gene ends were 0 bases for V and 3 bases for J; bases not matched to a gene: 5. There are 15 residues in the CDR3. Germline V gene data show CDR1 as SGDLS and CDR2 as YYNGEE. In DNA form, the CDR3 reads TGTGCCAGCAGCGTAGGCAGGACTAGGGAAGAGACCCAGTACTTC. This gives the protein CASSVGRTREETQYF.

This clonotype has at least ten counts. The CDR3 DNA follows: TGTGCCAGCAGACCCGGGACAGGGGGCGCAGAGACCCAGTACTTC. Translated, it gives CASRPGTGGAETQYF. This chain connects TRBV12-3 or TRBV12-4 to TRBJ2-5, with 12 positions matching TRBD1. CDR3 length equals 15 residues. V shed 6 bases, J shed 4 bases, and the junction held 6 bases outside the gene matches.